These 6 T cell receptor beta chains came from one sample sequenced in a study of CD8 T cells in cerebrospinal fluid in Alzheimer's disease. TCRdb re-called the 10x single-cell sequencing reads and catalogs CDR3 proteins one per entry, DNA excluded. Its table lists 520 or so distinct CDR3 sequences. Sequencing used cerebrospinal fluid. All receptors come from a human donor with Alzheimer's disease.

This chain connects TRBV7-2 to TRBJ2-7; TCRdb reports TRBD2, a call that lacks DNA to check it against. Per the germline V gene, CDR1 is SGHTA and CDR2 is FQGNSA. The CDR3 is made up of 14 amino acids. This chain's CDR3 is CASSFGLARYEQYF.

According to its frequency, this clonotype is large. The rearrangement joins TRBV20-1 to TRBJ2-5; TCRdb calls TRBD1, which cannot be checked without DNA. The CDR3 totals 15 residues. Germline V gene sequence: CDR1 DFQATT, CDR2 SNEGSKA (reference sequence). CDR3 sequence reads: CSATRQGAMRETQYF.

This chain uses TRBV19 with TRBJ1-5; absent DNA, TCRdb's TRBD1 call cannot be checked. Germline CDR1 LNHDA, CDR2 SQIVND (reference sequence). There are 14 residues in the CDR3. The CDR3 sequence is CASSILGQGGVQHF.

Frequency places this clonotype as medium-sized. The chain employs TRBV11-2 and TRBJ2-7; TCRdb designates TRBD1, a call that cannot be tested without DNA. The CDR3 spans 14 residues. CDR1 and CDR2 (germline): SGHAT, FQNNGV. CDR3 protein: CASSLSDRVEEQYF.

By frequency, this clonotype registers large. This chain joins TRBV28 and TRBJ1-3. Per the germline V gene, CDR1 is MDHEN and CDR2 is SYDVKM. The CDR3 contains 15 residues. The CDR3 is CASSLMGQQGNTIYF.

This CDR3 is CAINPLGMGEQYF. The chain recombines TRBV10-3 with TRBJ2-7. Looked up from germline, CDR1 is ENHRY and CDR2 is SYGVKD. The CDR3 has 13 residues.